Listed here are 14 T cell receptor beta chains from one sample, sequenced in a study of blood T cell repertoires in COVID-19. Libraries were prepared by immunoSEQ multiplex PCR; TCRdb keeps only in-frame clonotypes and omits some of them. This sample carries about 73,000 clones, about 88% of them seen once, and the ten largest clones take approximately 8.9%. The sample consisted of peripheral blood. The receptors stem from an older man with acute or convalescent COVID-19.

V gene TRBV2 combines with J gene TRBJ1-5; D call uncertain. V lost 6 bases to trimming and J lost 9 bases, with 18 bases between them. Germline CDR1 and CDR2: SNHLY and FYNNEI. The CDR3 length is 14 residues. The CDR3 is CASSPGILLRPQHF. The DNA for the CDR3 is TGTGCCAGCAGCCCCGGGATCCTTTTACGGCCCCAGCATTTT.

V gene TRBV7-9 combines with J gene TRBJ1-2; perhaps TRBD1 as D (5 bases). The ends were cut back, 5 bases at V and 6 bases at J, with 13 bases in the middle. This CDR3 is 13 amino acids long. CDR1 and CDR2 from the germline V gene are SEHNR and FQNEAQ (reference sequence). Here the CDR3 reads CASSPGNLDGYTF. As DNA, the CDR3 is TGTGCCAGCAGCCCAGGGAATCTTGATGGCTACACCTTC.

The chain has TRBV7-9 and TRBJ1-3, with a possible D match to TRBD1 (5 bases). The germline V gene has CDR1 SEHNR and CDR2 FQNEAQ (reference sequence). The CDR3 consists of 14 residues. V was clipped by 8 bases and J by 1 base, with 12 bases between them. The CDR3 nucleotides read TGTGCCAGCCCACTGGGGCCGTCTGGAAACACCATATATTTT. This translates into CASPLGPSGNTIYF.

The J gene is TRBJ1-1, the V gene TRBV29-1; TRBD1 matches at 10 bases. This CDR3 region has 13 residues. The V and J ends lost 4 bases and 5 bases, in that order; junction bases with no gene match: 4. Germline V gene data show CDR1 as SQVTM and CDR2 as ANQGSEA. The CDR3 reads CSVAGQGRTEAFF. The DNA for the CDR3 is TGCAGCGTTGCGGGACAGGGGAGAACTGAAGCTTTCTTT.

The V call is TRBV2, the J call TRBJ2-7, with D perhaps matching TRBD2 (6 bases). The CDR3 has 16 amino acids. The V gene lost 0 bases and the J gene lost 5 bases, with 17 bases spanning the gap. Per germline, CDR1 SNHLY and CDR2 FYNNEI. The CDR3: CASSEAVRGRRDEQYF. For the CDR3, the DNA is TGTGCCAGCAGTGAAGCCGTAAGGGGTAGGAGGGACGAGCAGTACTTC.

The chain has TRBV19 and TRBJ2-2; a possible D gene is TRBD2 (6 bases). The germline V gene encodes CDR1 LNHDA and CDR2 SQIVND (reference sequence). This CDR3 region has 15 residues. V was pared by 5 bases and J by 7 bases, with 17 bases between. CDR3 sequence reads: CASSPRDWESGELFF. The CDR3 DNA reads TGTGCCAGTAGTCCCCGGGACTGGGAGAGCGGGGAGCTGTTTTTT.

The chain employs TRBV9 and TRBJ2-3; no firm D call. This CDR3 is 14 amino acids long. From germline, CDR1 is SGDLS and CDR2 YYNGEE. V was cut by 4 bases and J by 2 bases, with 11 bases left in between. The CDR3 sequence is CASSPTRHTDTQYF. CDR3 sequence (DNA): TGTGCCAGCAGCCCCACGAGACACACAGATACGCAGTATTTT.

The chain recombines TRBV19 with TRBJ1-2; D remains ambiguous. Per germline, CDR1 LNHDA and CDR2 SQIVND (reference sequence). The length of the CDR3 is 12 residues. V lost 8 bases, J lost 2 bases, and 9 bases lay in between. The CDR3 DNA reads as TGTGCCAGTTCAGGACTAAACTATGGCTACACCTTC. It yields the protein CASSGLNYGYTF.

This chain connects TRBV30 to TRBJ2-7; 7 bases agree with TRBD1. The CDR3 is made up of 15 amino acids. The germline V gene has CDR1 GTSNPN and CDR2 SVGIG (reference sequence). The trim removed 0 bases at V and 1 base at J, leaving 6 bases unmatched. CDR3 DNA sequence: TGTGCCTGGAGTGTAATGGGACAGCGATCCTACGAGCAGTACTTC. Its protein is CAWSVMGQRSYEQYF.

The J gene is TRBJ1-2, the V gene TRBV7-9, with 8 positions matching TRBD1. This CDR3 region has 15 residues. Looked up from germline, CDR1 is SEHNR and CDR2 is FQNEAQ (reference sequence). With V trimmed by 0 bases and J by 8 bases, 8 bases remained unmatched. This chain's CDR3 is CASSLAGQGARGYTF. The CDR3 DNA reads TGTGCCAGCAGCTTAGCGGGCCAGGGGGCGCGAGGCTACACCTTC.

CDR3: CAISDGARSTDTQYF. The CDR3, as DNA: TGTGCCATCAGTGATGGGGCTCGGAGCACAGATACGCAGTATTTT. The chain has TRBV10-3 and TRBJ2-3; the D gene is possibly TRBD1 (5 bases). CDR1 is ENHRY and CDR2 is SYGVKD in the germline V gene. With 3 bases removed from V and 0 bases from J, the gap between germline ends came to 10 bases. The CDR3 is made up of 15 amino acids.

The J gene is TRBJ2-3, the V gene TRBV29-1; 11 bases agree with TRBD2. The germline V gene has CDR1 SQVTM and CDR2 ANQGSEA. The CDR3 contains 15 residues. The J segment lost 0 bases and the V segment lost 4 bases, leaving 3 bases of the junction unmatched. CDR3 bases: TGCAGCGTTGCGGGACTAGCGGCTAGCACAGATACGCAGTATTTT. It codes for CSVAGLAASTDTQYF.

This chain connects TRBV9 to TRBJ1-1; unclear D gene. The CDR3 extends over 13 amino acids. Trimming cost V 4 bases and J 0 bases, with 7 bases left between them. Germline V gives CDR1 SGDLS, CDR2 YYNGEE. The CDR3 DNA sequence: TGTGCCAGCAGCCCAAACATGAACACTGAAGCTTTCTTT. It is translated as CASSPNMNTEAFF.

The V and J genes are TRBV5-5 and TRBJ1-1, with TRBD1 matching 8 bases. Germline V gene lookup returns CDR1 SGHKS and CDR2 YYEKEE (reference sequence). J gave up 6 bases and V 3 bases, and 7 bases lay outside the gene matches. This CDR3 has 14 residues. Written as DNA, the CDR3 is TGTGCCAGCAGCTCACAGGGGGTATTAGCTGAAGCTTTCTTT. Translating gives CASSSQGVLAEAFF.